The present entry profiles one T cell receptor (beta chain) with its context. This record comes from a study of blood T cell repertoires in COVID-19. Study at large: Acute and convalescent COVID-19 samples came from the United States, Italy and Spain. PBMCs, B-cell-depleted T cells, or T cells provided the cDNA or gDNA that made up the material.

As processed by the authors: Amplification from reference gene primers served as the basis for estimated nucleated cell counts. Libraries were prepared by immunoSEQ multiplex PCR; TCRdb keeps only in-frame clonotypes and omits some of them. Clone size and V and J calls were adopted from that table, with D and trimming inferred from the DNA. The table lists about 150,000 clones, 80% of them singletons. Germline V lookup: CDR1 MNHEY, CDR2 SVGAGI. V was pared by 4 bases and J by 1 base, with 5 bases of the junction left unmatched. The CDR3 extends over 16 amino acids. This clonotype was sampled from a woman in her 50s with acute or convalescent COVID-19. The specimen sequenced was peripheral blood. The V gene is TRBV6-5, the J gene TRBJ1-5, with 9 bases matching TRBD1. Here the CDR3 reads CASSWGQGGSNQPQHF. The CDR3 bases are TGTGCCAGCAGTTGGGGACAGGGTGGCAGCAATCAGCCCCAGCATTTT.